This paragraph covers one T cell receptor beta chain sequence. This record belongs to a study of blood T cell repertoires in COVID-19. Overall study context: COVID-19 samples, acute and convalescent, were from the United States, Italy and Spain. The cDNA or gDNA used as material had been derived from T cells, B-cell-depleted T cells, or PBMCs.

Source study methods: Reference gene primer amplification gave nucleated cell count estimates. TCRdb's table, derived via immunoSEQ multiplex PCR, lists solely in-frame clones and lacks some. V and J calls and clone size follow that table, whereas D and trimming were derived from the DNA. The table has under 95,000 clones, approximately 86% seen once. The sequenced material came from peripheral blood. The receptor was isolated from an elderly woman with acute or convalescent COVID-19.

CDR3 bases: TGTGCCACGAACAGGGGGGGAGGAAGCTCCTATAATTCACCCCTCCACTTT. Protein: CATNRGGGSSYNSPLHF. The rearrangement joins TRBV10-3 to TRBJ1-6; 8 positions agree with TRBD1. J gave up 0 bases and V 10 bases, and 11 bases lay outside the gene matches. Germline assignment: CDR1 ENHRY and CDR2 SYGVKD. This CDR3 is 17 amino acids long.